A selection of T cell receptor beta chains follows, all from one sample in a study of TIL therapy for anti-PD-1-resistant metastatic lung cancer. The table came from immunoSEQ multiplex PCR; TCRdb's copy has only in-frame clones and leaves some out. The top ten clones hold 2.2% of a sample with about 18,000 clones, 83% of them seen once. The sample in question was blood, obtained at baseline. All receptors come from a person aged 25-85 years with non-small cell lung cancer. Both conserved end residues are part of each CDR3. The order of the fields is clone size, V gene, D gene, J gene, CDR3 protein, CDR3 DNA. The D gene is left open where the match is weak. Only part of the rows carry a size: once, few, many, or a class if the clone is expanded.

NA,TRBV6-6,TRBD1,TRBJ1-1,CASSPGQGLNTEAFF,TGTGCCAGCAGTCCCGGACAGGGGCTGAACACTGAAGCTTTCTTT
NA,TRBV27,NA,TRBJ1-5,CASSYWGQPQHF,TGTGCCAGCAGTTATTGGGGTCAGCCCCAGCATTTT
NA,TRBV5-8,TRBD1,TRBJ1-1,CASSPDRGRTEAFF,TGTGCCAGCAGCCCCGACAGGGGTAGGACTGAAGCTTTCTTT
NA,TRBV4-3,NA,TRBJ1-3,CASSQDVALDSGNTIYF,TGCGCCAGCAGCCAAGATGTGGCCCTAGACTCTGGAAACACCATATACTTT
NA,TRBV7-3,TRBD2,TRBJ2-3,CASSRTSGGPLTDTQYF,TGTGCCAGCAGCAGGACTAGCGGGGGGCCCCTCACAGATACGCAGTATTTT
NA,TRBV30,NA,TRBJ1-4,CAWSVLRPTEKLFF,TGTGCCTGGAGTGTACTCCGACCGACTGAAAAACTGTTTTTT
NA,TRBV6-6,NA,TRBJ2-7,CASRTTLFGGAQEQYF,TGTGCCAGCAGAACGACCCTTTTTGGGGGGGCTCAGGAGCAGTACTTC
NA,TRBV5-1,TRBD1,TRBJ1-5,CASSTGQENQPQHF,TGCGCCAGCAGCACTGGACAGGAAAATCAGCCCCAGCATTTT
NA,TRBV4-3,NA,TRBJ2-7,CASSQERTFYEQYF,TGCGCCAGCAGCCAAGAACGGACCTTCTACGAGCAGTACTTC
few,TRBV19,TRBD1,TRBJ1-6,CASSIAGQHNSPLHF,TGTGCCAGTAGTATAGCGGGACAGCATAATTCACCCCTCCACTTT
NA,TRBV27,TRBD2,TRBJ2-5,CASSLTPGTSGGDPRKTQYF,TGTGCCAGCAGTTTGACACCCGGGACTAGCGGGGGGGATCCCCGAAAGACCCAGTACTTC
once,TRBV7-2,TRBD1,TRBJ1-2,CASSPGTDWKGYTF,TGTGCCAGCAGCCCCGGGACAGACTGGAAAGGCTACACCTTC
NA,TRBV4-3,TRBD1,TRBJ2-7,CASSQQGQGYEQYF,TGCGCCAGCAGCCAACAGGGACAGGGGTACGAGCAGTACTTC
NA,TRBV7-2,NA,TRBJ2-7,CASSLGVQGYEQYF,TGTGCCAGCAGCTTAGGCGTACAGGGCTACGAGCAGTACTTC
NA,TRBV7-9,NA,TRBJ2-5,CASSLSARRQETQYF,TGTGCCAGCAGCTTATCGGCCAGGCGCCAAGAGACCCAGTACTTC
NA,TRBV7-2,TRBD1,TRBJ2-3,CASRDRGYNSDTQYF,TGTGCCAGCAGAGACAGGGGGTATAATTCAGATACGCAGTATTTT
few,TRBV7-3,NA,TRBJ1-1,CASSLGGELNTEAFF,TGTGCCAGCAGCTTAGGGGGGGAATTGAACACTGAAGCTTTCTTT
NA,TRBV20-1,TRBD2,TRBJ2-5,CSPRGGETQYF,TGCAGTCCCCGCGGGGGAGAGACCCAGTACTTC
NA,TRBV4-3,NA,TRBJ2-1,CASSPMRAGINEQFF,TGCGCCAGCAGCCCGATGCGGGCAGGAATCAATGAGCAGTTCTTC
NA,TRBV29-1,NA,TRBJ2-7,CSVRPLGGTSSYEQYF,TGCAGCGTTCGTCCCTTAGGGGGGACAAGCTCCTACGAGCAGTACTTC
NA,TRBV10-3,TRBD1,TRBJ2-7,CAISSTQGSPHYEQYF,TGTGCCATCAGCTCCACACAGGGGAGCCCCCACTACGAGCAGTACTTC
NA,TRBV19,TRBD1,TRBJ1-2,CASSIGGQSYGYTF,TGTGCCAGTAGTATCGGGGGACAGAGCTATGGCTACACCTTC
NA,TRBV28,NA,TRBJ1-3,CASSRQGIGNTIYF,TGTGCCAGCAGTCGCCAGGGTATAGGAAACACCATATATTTT
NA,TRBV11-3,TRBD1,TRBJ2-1,CASSHGQGGRNEQFF,TGTGCCAGCAGCCACGGACAGGGGGGTAGGAATGAGCAGTTCTTC
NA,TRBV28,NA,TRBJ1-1,CASSPIGETEAFF,TGTGCCAGCAGCCCGATAGGTGAGACTGAAGCTTTCTTT
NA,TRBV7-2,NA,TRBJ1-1,CASSLRDSLTEAFF,TGTGCCAGCAGCTTAAGGGACTCACTTACTGAAGCTTTCTTT
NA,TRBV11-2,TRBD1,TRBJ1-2,CASSRWDRPGYTF,TGTGCCAGCAGCCGCTGGGACAGGCCGGGCTACACCTTC
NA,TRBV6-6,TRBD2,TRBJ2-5,CASSSQTSGKQETQYF,TGTGCCAGCAGTTCACAGACTAGCGGGAAACAAGAGACCCAGTACTTC
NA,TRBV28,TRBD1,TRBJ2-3,CASSFDRGQDTQYF,TGTGCCAGCAGTTTCGACAGGGGGCAAGATACGCAGTATTTT
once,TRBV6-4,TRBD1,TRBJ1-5,CASIPAQGAKGGNQPQHF,TGTGCCAGCATACCTGCACAGGGGGCCAAAGGAGGCAATCAGCCCCAGCATTTT
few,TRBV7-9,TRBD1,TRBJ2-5,CASRRGQAVEETQYF,TGTGCCAGCAGGAGGGGGCAGGCCGTGGAAGAGACCCAGTACTTC
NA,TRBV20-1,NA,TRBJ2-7,CSASKIGQYF,TGCAGTGCCTCAAAGATCGGGCAGTACTTC
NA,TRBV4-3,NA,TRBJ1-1,CASSQEKGTYTEAFF,TGCGCCAGCAGCCAAGAAAAGGGGACCTACACTGAAGCTTTCTTT
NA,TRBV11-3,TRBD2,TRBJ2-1,CASSLEVAGGQRNEQFF,TGTGCCAGCAGCTTAGAGGTAGCGGGAGGGCAACGGAATGAGCAGTTCTTC
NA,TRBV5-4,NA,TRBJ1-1,CASSYLLAGSHTEAFF,TGTGCCAGCAGCTACCTGCTGGCAGGGTCCCACACTGAAGCTTTCTTT
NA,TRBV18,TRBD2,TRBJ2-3,CASSFLGLAGVPSTDTQYF,TGTGCCAGCTCCTTCCTGGGACTAGCGGGGGTGCCTAGCACAGATACGCAGTATTTT
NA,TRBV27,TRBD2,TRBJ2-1,CASSRPGVAGREGLYNEQFF,TGTGCCAGCAGCAGACCCGGGGTAGCGGGGAGAGAGGGGCTCTACAATGAGCAGTTCTTC
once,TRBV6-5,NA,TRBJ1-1,CASSYATAGRAFF,TGTGCCAGCAGTTACGCCACAGCCGGAAGAGCTTTCTTT
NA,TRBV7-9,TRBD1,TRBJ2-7,CASSSGPTGAYEQYF,TGTGCCAGCAGCTCCGGACCGACAGGGGCCTACGAGCAGTACTTC
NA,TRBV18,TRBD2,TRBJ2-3,CASSPPTSGGATDTQYF,TGTGCCAGCTCACCACCGACTAGCGGGGGGGCCACAGATACGCAGTATTTT
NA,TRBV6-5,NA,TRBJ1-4,CASSVGGPNEKLFF,TGTGCCAGCAGTGTGGGGGGCCCTAATGAAAAACTGTTTTTT
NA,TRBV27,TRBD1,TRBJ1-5,CASSSAGTGGPTTNQPQHF,TGTGCCAGCAGTTCCGCCGGGACAGGGGGCCCGACAACCAATCAGCCCCAGCATTTT
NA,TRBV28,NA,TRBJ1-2,CASSSPGSRMSYGYTF,TGTGCCAGCAGTTCTCCAGGGTCCCGCATGAGCTATGGCTACACCTTC
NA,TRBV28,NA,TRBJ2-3,CASSLPSESTDTQYF,TGTGCCAGCAGTTTACCTAGCGAAAGCACAGATACGCAGTATTTT
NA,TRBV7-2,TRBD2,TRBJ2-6,CASSLTSGSGANVLTF,TGTGCCAGCAGCTTAACTAGCGGCTCTGGGGCCAACGTCCTGACTTTC
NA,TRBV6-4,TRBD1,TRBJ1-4,CASSQGGNEKLFF,TGTGCCAGCAGTCAGGGGGGTAATGAAAAACTGTTTTTT
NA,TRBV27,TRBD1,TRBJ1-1,CASSIQLGQGAEAFF,TGTGCCAGCAGTATCCAACTTGGACAGGGGGCTGAAGCTTTCTTT
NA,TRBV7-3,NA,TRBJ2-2,CASSSPTGNTGELFF,TGTGCCAGCAGCTCCCCGACAGGGAACACCGGGGAGCTGTTTTTT
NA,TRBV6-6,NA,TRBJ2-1,CASSPHRVTRGEQFF,TGTGCCAGCAGCCCCCACAGGGTAACCAGGGGTGAGCAGTTCTTC
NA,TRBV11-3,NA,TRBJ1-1,CASSLGGSGAEAFF,TGTGCCAGCAGCTTAGGCGGGAGTGGGGCTGAAGCTTTCTTT
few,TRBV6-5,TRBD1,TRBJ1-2,CASSYRTGGYGYTF,TGTGCCAGCAGTTATCGGACAGGGGGCTATGGCTACACCTTC
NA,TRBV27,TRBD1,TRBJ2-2,CASRGQGTGELFF,TGTGCCAGCAGGGGACAGGGCACCGGGGAGCTGTTTTTT
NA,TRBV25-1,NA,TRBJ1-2,CASSGTGGKDGYTF,TGTGCCAGCTCCGGCACGGGGGGAAAGGATGGCTACACCTTC
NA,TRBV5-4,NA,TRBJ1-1,CASSLDPMAEAFF,TGTGCCAGCAGCCTGGACCCAATGGCTGAAGCTTTCTTT